This T cell receptor (beta chain) derives from a study of OX40 agonist ivuxolimab in advanced cancers. Background on the study: Averaging 60 years in age, with a range of roughly 20 to 90, the cohort was around 87% male. Regarding the study as a whole: At 0.1 to 3.0 mg/kg and by week 6, CD4+ and CD8+ T cells in the blood had expanded clonally. Average numbers of expanded clones were greater in CD8+ T cells than in CD4+.

Systemic immunosuppression or autoimmune disease history was grounds to exclude patients. The method was immunoSEQ multiplex PCR; TCRdb's version includes in-frame clones alone and lacks a portion of them. The sample has roughly 63,000 clones; 89% are singletons. With regard to this clone: Its antigen is unidentified.

CDR3 length: 16 amino acids. The ends lost 3 bases at V and 0 bases at J; junction bases unmatched: 4. The germline CDR1 and CDR2 sequences are SNHLY and FYNNEI. The rearrangement joins TRBV2 to TRBJ2-1; 8 positions agree with TRBD1. The material was CD4+ or CD8+ T cells sorted from blood, obtained in a trial of the OX40 agonist ivuxolimab. The receptor was isolated from an adult with an advanced solid tumor such as melanoma, head and neck, liver or kidney cancer. Written as DNA, the CDR3 is TGTGCCAGCAGTGAGCCTGGACAGGGCTCCTACAATGAGCAGTTCTTC. Protein sequence: CASSEPGQGSYNEQFF.